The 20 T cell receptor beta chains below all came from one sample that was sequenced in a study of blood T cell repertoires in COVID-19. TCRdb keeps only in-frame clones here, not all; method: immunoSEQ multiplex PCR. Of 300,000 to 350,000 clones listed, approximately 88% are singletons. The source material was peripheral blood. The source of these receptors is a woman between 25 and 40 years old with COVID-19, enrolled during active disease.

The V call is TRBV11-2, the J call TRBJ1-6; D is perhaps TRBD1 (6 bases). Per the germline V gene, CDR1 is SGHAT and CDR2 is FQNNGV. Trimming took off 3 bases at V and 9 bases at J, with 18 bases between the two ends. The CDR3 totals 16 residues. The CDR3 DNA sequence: TGTGCCAGCAGCTTCGGGTCGGGCAGGGGTAGTTCACCCCTCCACTTT. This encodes CASSFGSGRGSSPLHF.

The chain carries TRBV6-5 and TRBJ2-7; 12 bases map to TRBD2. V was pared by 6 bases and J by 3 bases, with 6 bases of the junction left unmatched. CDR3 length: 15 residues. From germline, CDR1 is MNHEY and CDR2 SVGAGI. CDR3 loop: CASRLTSGGLYEQYF. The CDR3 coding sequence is TGTGCCAGCAGGCTGACTAGCGGGGGACTCTACGAGCAGTACTTC.

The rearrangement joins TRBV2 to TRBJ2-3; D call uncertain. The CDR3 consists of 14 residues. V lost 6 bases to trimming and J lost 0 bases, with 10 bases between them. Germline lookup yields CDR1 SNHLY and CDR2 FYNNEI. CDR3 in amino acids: CASRRLASTDTQYF. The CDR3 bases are TGTGCCAGCAGGAGACTGGCTAGCACAGATACGCAGTATTTT.

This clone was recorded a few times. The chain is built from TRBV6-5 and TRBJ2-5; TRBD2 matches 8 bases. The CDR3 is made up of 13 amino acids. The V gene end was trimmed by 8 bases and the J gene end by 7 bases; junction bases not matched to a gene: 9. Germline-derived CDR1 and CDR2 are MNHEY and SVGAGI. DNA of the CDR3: TGTGCCAGCGCTGACGGGGGGGGAGGGACCCAGTACTTC. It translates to CASADGGGGTQYF.

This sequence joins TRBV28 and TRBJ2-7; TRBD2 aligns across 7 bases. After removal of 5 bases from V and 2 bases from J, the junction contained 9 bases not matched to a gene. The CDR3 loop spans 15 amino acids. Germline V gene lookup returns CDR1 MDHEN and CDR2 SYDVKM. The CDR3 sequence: CASSTWTSLAYEQYV. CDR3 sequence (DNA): TGTGCCAGCAGTACCTGGACTAGTCTCGCCTACGAGCAGTACGTC.

For the CDR3, the DNA is TGCGCCAGCAGCTTGGCCGAGTATTACAATGAGCAGTTCTTC. Translating gives CASSLAEYYNEQFF. The rearrangement links TRBV5-1 to TRBJ2-1, with no clear D. Germline loops: CDR1 SGHRS, CDR2 YFSETQ. The CDR3 spans 14 residues. The V and J ends lost 0 bases and 4 bases respectively, with 8 bases between them.

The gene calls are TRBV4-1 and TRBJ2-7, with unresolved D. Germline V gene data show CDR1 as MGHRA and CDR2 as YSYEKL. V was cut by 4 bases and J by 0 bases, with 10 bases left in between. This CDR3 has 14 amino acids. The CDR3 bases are TGCGCCAGCAGCCCCGACGGGTTCTCCTACGAGCAGTACTTC. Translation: CASSPDGFSYEQYF.

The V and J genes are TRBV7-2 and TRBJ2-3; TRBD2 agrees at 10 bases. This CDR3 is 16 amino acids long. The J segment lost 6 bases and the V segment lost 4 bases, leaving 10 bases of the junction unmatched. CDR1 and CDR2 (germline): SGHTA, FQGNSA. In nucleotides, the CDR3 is TGTGCCAGCAGCTCGTCCCTAGCGGGGGAGGCTGATACGCAGTATTTT. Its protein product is CASSSSLAGEADTQYF.

This chain's CDR3 is CASKTTYILANTGELFF. Here the CDR3 DNA reads TGTGCCAGTAAAACGACATATATTCTCGCGAACACCGGGGAGCTGTTTTTT. The chain recombines TRBV19 with TRBJ2-2, with unresolved D. Germline CDR1 reads LNHDA; CDR2 reads SQIVND (reference sequence). This CDR3 region has 17 residues. V was clipped by 7 bases and J by 0 bases, with 18 bases between them.

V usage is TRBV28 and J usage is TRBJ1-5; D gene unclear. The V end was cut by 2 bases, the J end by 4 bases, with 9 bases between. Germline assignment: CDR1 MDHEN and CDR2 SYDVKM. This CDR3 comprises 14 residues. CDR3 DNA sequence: TGTGCCAGCAGTTTAAGTACAGTAAATCAGCCCCAGCATTTT. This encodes CASSLSTVNQPQHF.

This chain's CDR3 is CATSTSGWGETQYF. DNA of the CDR3: TGTGCCACGTCCACTAGCGGATGGGGAGAGACCCAGTACTTC. The rearrangement joins TRBV6-6 to TRBJ2-5; 8 nucleotides match TRBD2. Trimming at V came to 10 bases and at J to 4 bases, leaving 11 bases not matched to a gene. Germline V lookup: CDR1 MNHNY, CDR2 SVGAGI (reference sequence). This CDR3 spans 14 amino acids.

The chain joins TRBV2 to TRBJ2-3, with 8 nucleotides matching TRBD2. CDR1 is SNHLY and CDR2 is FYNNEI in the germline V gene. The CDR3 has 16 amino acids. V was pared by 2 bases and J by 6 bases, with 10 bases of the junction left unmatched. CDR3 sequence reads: CASSERSGGATDTQYF. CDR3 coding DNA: TGTGCCAGCAGTGAACGCTCCGGGGGGGCAACTGATACGCAGTATTTT.

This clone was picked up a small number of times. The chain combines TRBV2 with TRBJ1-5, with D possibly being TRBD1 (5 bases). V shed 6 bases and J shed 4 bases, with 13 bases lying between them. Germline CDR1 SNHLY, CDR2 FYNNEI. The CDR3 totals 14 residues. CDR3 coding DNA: TGTGCCAGCAGGGGGCAGTCCAATAATCAGCCCCAGCATTTT. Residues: CASRGQSNNQPQHF.

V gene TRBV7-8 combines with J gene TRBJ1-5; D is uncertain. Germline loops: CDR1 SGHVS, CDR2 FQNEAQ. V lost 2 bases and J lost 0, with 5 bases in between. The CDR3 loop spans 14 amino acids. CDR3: CASSLQYSNQPQHF. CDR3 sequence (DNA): TGTGCCAGCAGCTTACAGTATAGCAATCAGCCCCAGCATTTT.

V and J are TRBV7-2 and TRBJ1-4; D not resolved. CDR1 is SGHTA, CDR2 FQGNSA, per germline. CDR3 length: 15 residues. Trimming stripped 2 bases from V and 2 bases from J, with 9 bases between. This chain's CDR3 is CASSLTGATNEKLFF. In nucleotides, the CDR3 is TGTGCCAGCAGCTTAACGGGAGCGACTAATGAAAAACTGTTTTTT.

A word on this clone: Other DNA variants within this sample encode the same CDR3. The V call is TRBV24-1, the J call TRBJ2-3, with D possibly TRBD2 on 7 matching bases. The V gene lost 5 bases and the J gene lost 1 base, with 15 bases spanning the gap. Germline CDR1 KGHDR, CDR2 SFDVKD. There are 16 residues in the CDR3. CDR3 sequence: CATSVRGGRGTDTQYF. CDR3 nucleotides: TGTGCCACCAGTGTTAGGGGGGGGCGCGGCACAGATACGCAGTATTTT.

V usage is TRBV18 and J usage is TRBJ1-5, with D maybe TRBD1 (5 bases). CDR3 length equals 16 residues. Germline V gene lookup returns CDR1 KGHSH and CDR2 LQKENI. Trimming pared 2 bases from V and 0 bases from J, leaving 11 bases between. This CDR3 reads CASSPSRASSNQPQHF. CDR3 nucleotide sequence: TGTGCCAGCTCACCAAGCAGGGCGTCTAGCAATCAGCCCCAGCATTTT.

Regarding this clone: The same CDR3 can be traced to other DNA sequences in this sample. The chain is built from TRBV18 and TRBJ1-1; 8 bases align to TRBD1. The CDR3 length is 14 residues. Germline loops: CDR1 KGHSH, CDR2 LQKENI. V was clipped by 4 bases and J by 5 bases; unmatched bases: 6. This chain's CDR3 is CASSQGQGVTEAFF. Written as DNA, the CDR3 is TGTGCCAGCTCACAAGGACAGGGAGTAACTGAAGCTTTCTTT.

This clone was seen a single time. CDR3 loop: CASSTGTLGTEAFF. The CDR3 nucleotides read TGTGCCAGCAGCACCGGGACACTCGGCACTGAAGCTTTCTTT. This chain links TRBV7-2 with TRBJ1-1; a possible D gene is TRBD1 (6 bases). The CDR3 contains 14 residues. Germline values: CDR1 SGHTA, CDR2 FQGNSA. V shed 5 bases and J shed 4 bases, with 14 bases lying between them.

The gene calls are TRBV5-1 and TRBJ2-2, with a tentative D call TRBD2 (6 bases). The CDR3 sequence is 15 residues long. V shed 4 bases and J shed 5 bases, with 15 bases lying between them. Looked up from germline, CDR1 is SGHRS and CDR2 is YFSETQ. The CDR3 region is CASSPGSAGTGELFF. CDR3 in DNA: TGCGCCAGCAGCCCGGGGTCTGCGGGGACCGGGGAGCTGTTTTTT.